These 14 T cell receptor beta chains came from one sample sequenced in a study of tumor and adjacent non-tumor tissue in lung cancer. This sample's RNA came from whole unsorted tissue. More than 3 cm separated this lung sample from the edge of the tumor. TCRbeta libraries were built with three rounds of nested PCR, modified from ARM-PCR. MiXCR, run by TCRdb on the multiplex PCR reads, gives a single entry per CDR3 protein. Of about 110,000 distinct CDR3 sequences in the sample, about 64% are singletons; the top ten hold about 20%. Sequencing used distant non-tumor lung tissue. These receptor sequences come from a man in his sixties with non-small cell lung cancer.

This clonotype was counted at least ten times. The chain couples TRBV5-4 to TRBJ2-3, with a weak D call TRBD1 (5 bases). The V and J ends lost 0 bases and 0 bases respectively, with 5 bases between them. CDR3 length: 14 residues. Germline lookup yields CDR1 SGHNT and CDR2 YYREEE (reference sequence). The CDR3 nucleotides are TGTGCCAGCAGCTTGGGACAGAGCACAGATACGCAGTATTTT. Residues: CASSLGQSTDTQYF.

Remarks on this clonotype: At one end, the junction sequence differs from germline, possibly due to a read error. The chain is built from TRBV7-2 and TRBJ2-1; 12 positions agree with TRBD2. Germline CDR1 is SGHTA and CDR2 is FQGNSA. There are 15 residues in the CDR3. The CDR3 reads CAGSTGLAGSDEQFF. CDR3 sequence (DNA): TGTGCCGGCAGCACCGGACTAGCGGGATCGGATGAGCAGTTCTTC.

Details on this clonotype: An end of the junction differs from the germline gene, which may be a read error. V is TRBV11-2 and J is TRBJ2-3; D is uncertain. The CDR3 is 14 amino acids. CDR1 and CDR2 from the germline V gene are SGHAT and FQNNGV. For the CDR3, the DNA is TGTGTCAGCAGAGGATCACTCGTGACAGATACGCAGTATTTT. This translates into CVSRGSLVTDTQYF.

This clonotype was recorded a few times. V usage is TRBV20-1 and J usage is TRBJ2-5; maybe TRBD1 (6 bases). V was shortened by 4 bases and J by 3 bases, with 15 bases between the two germline ends. The V gene's germline CDR1 is DFQATT and CDR2 SNEGSKA (reference sequence). This CDR3 region has 14 residues. This CDR3 reads CSANGQNYEETQYF. Written as DNA, the CDR3 is TGCAGTGCTAATGGACAGAACTACGAAGAGACCCAGTACTTC.

As for this clonotype: An end of the junction does not agree with germline; a read error may underlie this. V is TRBV5-1 and J is TRBJ2-5; TRBD1 matches at 8 bases. This CDR3 spans 14 amino acids. CDR1 and CDR2 from the germline V gene are SGHRS and YFSETQ. CDR3 in DNA: TGCACCAGCAGCTCCCAGACAGGGGTGCAGACCCAGTACTTC. It is translated as CTSSSQTGVQTQYF.

The J gene is TRBJ2-3, the V gene TRBV12-3 or TRBV12-4; D might be TRBD2 (6 bases). The CDR3 consists of 15 residues. Between the trimmed V and J ends, which lost 9 bases and 3 bases, there was a span of 19 bases. The CDR3: CARSREGGTTDTQYF. CDR3 in DNA: TGTGCCAGGAGCCGCGAGGGCGGGACGACAGATACGCAGTATTTT.

In this sample, this clonotype turned up once. This may arise from a read error, as a much more abundant clone is one base away. The J gene is TRBJ2-2, the V gene TRBV7-9; no reliable D call. From germline, CDR1 is SEHNR and CDR2 FQNEAQ (reference sequence). The CDR3 totals 15 residues. CDR3 coding DNA: TGTGCCAGCAGCTCCTTTGACACGAACATCGGGGAGCTGTTTTTT. This codes for CASSSFDTNIGELFF.

This clonotype was seen at least ten times. The genes are TRBV6-6 and TRBJ2-1, with D possibly matching TRBD2 (6 bases). V was shortened by 5 bases and J by 9 bases, with 8 bases between the two germline ends. CDR1 MNHNY and CDR2 SVGAGI come from the germline V gene (reference sequence). The CDR3 runs to 11 residues. The CDR3: CASSAGGEQFF. CDR3 sequence (DNA): TGTGCCAGCAGTGCCGGGGGTGAGCAGTTCTTC.

This clonotype was counted at least ten times. The chain is built from TRBV7-8 and TRBJ2-5, with a tentative D call TRBD2 (5 bases). The germline V and J ends were trimmed by 3 bases and 5 bases, with 10 bases remaining between them. Germline lookup yields CDR1 SGHVS and CDR2 FQNEAQ. This CDR3 region has 13 residues. The CDR3 reads CASSLADWETQYF. The CDR3 nucleotides are TGTGCCAGCAGCTTGGCGGACTGGGAGACCCAGTACTTC.

This clonotype was observed a handful of times. A much larger clone lies one base from this, so it may be a read error. CDR3 nucleotides: TGTGCCAGCAGTTCGCAACTCGGACAGGAGGCCGGCTACACCTTC. Protein sequence: CASSSQLGQEAGYTF. The chain has TRBV6-6 and TRBJ1-2; 7 nucleotides agree with TRBD1. Germline V lookup: CDR1 MNHNY, CDR2 SVGAGI (reference sequence). CDR3 size: 15 residues. The V gene end was trimmed by 4 bases and the J gene end by 8 bases; junction bases not matched to a gene: 13.

This clonotype was seen repeatedly, ten times or more. The gene calls are TRBV28 and TRBJ1-1; no firm D call. The CDR3 sequence is 14 residues long. The germline CDR1 and CDR2 sequences are MDHEN and SYDVKM. V lost 7 bases to trimming and J lost 4 bases, with 16 bases between them. CDR3 residues: CASTPRVTGTEAFF. CDR3 bases: TGTGCCAGCACCCCCCGGGTGACTGGCACTGAAGCTTTCTTT. The whole variable domain, filled in from reference TRBV28 and TRBJ1-1, reads DVKVTQSSRYLVKRTGEKVFLECVQDMDHENMFWYRQDPGLGLRLIYFSYDVKMKEKGDIPEGYSVSREKKERFSLILESASTNQTSMYLCASTPRVTGTEAFFGQGTRLTVV.

Regarding this clonotype: At one of its ends the junction is not consistent with the germline gene, which may arise from a read error. V gene TRBV11-2 combines with J gene TRBJ2-7, with 7 bases fitting TRBD1. Per germline, CDR1 SGHAT and CDR2 FQNNGV. The CDR3 totals 13 residues. This chain's CDR3 is CACRRTGAYEQYF. For the CDR3, the DNA is TGTGCCTGCAGACGGACAGGTGCCTACGAGCAGTACTTC.

The CDR3 region has the DNA TGTGCCAGCAGCGTAGAGGGGGCTGTGAATGAAAAACTGTTTTTT. The encoded protein is CASSVEGAVNEKLFF. The chain joins TRBV9 to TRBJ1-4; TRBD1 matches at 7 bases. The length of the CDR3 is 15 residues. Looked up from germline, CDR1 is SGDLS and CDR2 is YYNGEE. V lost 0 bases to trimming and J lost 5 bases; unmatched junction nucleotides: 4.

With regard to this clonotype: This could be a read error, since a much larger clone is one nucleotide away. The rearrangement uses TRBV7-9 and TRBJ1-2; D ambiguous. Trimming stripped 5 bases from V and 14 bases from J, with 21 bases between. The germline CDR1 and CDR2 sequences are SEHNR and FQNEAQ (reference sequence). The CDR3 is made up of 13 amino acids. The CDR3 bases are TGTGCCAGCAGCGGCCGCGGCGTACACCTTCATACCTTC. Translating it yields CASSGRGVHLHTF. Combining the CDR3 with reference TRBV7-9 and TRBJ1-2 gives the whole variable domain DTGVSQNPRHKITKRGQNVTFRCDPISEHNRLYWYRQTLGQGPEFLTYFQNEAQLEKSRLLSDRFSAERPKGSFSTLEIQRTEQGDSAMYLCASSGRGVHLHTFGSGTRLTVV.